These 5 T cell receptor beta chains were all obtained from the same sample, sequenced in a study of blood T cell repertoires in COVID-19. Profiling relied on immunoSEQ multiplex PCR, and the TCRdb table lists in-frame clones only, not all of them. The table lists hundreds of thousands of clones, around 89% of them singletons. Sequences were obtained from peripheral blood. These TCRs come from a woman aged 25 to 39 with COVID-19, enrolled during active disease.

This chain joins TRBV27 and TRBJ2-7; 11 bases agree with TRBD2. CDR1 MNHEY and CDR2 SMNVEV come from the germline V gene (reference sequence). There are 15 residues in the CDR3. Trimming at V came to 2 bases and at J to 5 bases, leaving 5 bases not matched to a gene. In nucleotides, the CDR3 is TGTGCCAGCAGTTTAGTACTAGCGGGGGTTCACGAGCAGTACTTC. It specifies CASSLVLAGVHEQYF.

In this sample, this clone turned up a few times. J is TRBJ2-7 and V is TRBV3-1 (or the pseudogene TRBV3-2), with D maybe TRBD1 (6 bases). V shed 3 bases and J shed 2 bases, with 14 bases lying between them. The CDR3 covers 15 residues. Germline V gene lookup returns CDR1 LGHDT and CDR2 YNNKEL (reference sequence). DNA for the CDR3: TGTGCCAGCAGCCACGACGGCAGGGGTGCCTACGAGCAGTACTTC. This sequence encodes CASSHDGRGAYEQYF.

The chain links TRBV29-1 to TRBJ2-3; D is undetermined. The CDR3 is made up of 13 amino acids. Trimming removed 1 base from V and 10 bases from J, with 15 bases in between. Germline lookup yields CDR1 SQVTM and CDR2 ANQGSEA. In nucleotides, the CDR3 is TGCAGCGTTGAAGGCACCACCCACATGCCGCAGTATTTT. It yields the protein CSVEGTTHMPQYF.

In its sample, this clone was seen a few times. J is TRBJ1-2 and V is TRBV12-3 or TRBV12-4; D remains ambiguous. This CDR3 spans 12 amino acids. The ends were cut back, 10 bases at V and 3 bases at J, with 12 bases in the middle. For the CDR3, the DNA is TGTGCCACCCACGTCGGTGACTATGGCTACACCTTC. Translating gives CATHVGDYGYTF.

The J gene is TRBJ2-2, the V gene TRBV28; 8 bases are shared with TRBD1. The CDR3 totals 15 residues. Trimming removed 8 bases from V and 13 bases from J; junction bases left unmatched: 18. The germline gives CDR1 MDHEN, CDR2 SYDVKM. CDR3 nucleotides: TGTGCCAGCGGCGCCACAGGGGGGCGCCGGGTGGTGCTGTTTTTT. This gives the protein CASGATGGRRVVLFF.